The source of this T cell receptor beta chain is a study of cytomegalovirus exposure and HLA in healthy donors (TCRdb year 2017). Describing the broader study: An earlier analysis of some 600 of the donors reported over 250 Gb of sequence data and roughly 120 million unique TCR beta sequences obtained from about 180 million T cells. About 300 gigabases of sequencing data and 78 million or so unique TCR sequences were included in an early release covering 550 to 650 HLA-typed donors. Of the roughly 400 genotyped donors, over 80% were placed in the genetic ancestry cluster associated with self-reported Caucasian donors. The study was designed to test whether signatures of past pathogen exposure could be identified by cataloging public T cell receptors. The study used immunosequencing to profile the T cell repertoires of several hundred subjects and linked those repertoires to cytomegalovirus serostatus. In addition to the first cohort of about 650 subjects, a separate validation cohort of around 110 different subjects was used. To predict cytomegalovirus infection status, the study combined high-throughput TCR immunosequencing, statistical association of individual TCRs with disease status, and machine learning. A later analysis re-examined previously published TCR beta repertoires from 600 to 700 donors and added high-resolution HLA genotyping to investigate patterns of TCR occurrence. In the later analysis, no new phenotypic data were used to find candidate immune exposures; instead, reliance was placed on TCR beta sequences and their occurrence across donors. To decide whether each TCR beta V gene segment behaved as functional or pseudogenic, an earlier analysis of 587 of the donors relied on high-throughput TCR beta sequencing. Donor age, sex, ethnicity and CMV serostatus were compiled together with the repertoire data. In a later genetic analysis, genome-wide SNP genotypes for about 55% of the roughly 700 donors were used, and that subset was treated as a discovery cohort. Every discovery cohort repertoire had been produced on one sequencing platform. HLA typing covered class I and class II loci at four-digit resolution. The number of typed donors differed by locus: about 620-630 for A, B, C, DRB1 and DQB1; some 540 for DQA1; 606 for DPA1; and about 470 for DPB1. Because of strong linkage in the cohort, roughly five DR-DQ haplotypes were treated as single units for association and clustering. Among about 390 genotyped donors of the cohort, an average of approximately 230,000 unique TCR beta nucleotide sequences were sequenced per donor, around 20% of them non-productive. Here is what the overall study found, with its caveats: In both the original and validation cohorts, the classifier was reported to diagnose cytomegalovirus status with high specificity and sensitivity. In a later analysis, TCR association rates were found to vary across HLA loci, with the most associated TCRs seen for DRB1 alleles and the fewest for HLA-C alleles. While some public TCRs were present in many individuals, most TCR sequences turned up only very rarely across donors. At a false discovery rate of 0.05, a later analysis linked roughly 17,000 TCR beta sequences to specific HLA alleles. An earlier analysis of approximately 570 of the donors showed that most TCR beta V segments appeared in productive rearrangements either about 87% or about 30% of the time, which broadly matched IMGT annotations. Immune exposure information for the cohort was limited to CMV serostatus. When HLA alleles, especially DR and DQ, strongly co-occurred, attributing TCR associations to individual alleles was difficult. A later genetic analysis reported fewer N-insertions in productive TCRs among donors in an Asian-associated ancestry cluster than the roughly 620-donor mean. According to the authors, the approach could potentially be generalized to other disease states and immunological phenotypes. In this cohort, only TCR beta chains were sequenced, and detectable features were limited by the absence of alpha or paired-chain data. A cluster of highly shared sequence variants was judged likely to be a technical artifact of the sequencing pipeline. According to a later analysis, most CMV-associated TCR beta chains appeared to be HLA-restricted, and the HLA associations seemed to be driven largely by CMV exposure. An association between a missense DCLRE1C variant and V-gene and J-gene trimming of TCR beta chains was found in a later genetic analysis and replicated in an independent cohort. In a later analysis, HLA-associated TCR beta chains showed more clonal expansion and lower generation probabilities than non-associated chains that were equally common. The presence/absence analyses assumed that sequencing depth was roughly uniform across donors, and that assumption may not be true. The 87-base-pair reads could not distinguish some IMGT-functional V segments, including TRBV6-2 and TRBV6-3, so those segments were excluded. A later analysis reported that several top co-occurrence clusters appeared linked to parvovirus B19, influenza, CMV and Epstein-Barr virus. Because some donors lacked HLA typing at each locus, the association tests relied only on the typed subset. In vitro tests confirmed that three of the cytomegalovirus-associated TCR beta chains recognize cytomegalovirus antigens. Correlated functional status among segregating V segments might be attributable to linkage disequilibrium, but an unknown experimental factor could not be ruled out. Because counts were too low, roughly 17 rarely observed V segments, including chromosome 9 orphons, were left out of the earlier analysis of a few hundred of the donors. The study listed 150 to 200 TCR beta chains as associated with cytomegalovirus. A further reported finding was that TCR beta sequences accurately predicted the HLA-A and HLA-B alleles for most subjects in the first cohort.

The cohort comprised 550 to 700 healthy bone marrow donors. At the time of sampling, all cohort members were nominally healthy, though unrecorded immune exposures were likely present. The donor was CMV seronegative and belonged to the group of around 350 seronegative cohort members. A peripheral blood sample was collected from each donor, and TCR beta sequencing was performed on peripheral blood mononuclear cells. Genomic DNA extraction from the blood cell samples was performed with the Qiagen DNeasy Blood Extraction Kit. On this clone itself: It lacks a known antigen. It has no much larger one-base neighbor in the sample; base qualities were not kept.

Receptor amplification or capture employed the immunoSEQ multiplex PCR assay. For the multiplex PCR, a mixture combining 60 forward primers for TCR Vbeta segments and 13 reverse primers for TCR Jbeta segments was used. Amplification of the CDR3 region of rearranged TCR beta genes was performed with a multiplex PCR assay on genomic DNA. The amplified TCR beta libraries were sequenced on the Illumina HiSeq System as 87-base-pair reads. The authors' pipeline ran thus. Across the 500 to 750 repertoires, a later analysis counted roughly 77 million unique TCR beta chains, approximately 12 million of which were shared by at least two donors. A nearest-neighbor algorithm error-corrected the raw reads and collapsed the reads into unique sequences, merging closely related sequences to remove PCR and sequencing errors. V, D and J gene segments were assigned by aligning CDR3 sequences to IMGT reference sequences. For a sequence to be retained, a match of at least six nucleotides to both a V gene segment and a J gene segment was required. A rearrangement counted as productive if the CDR3 had no stop codons and remained in frame with V and J, and every other rearrangement counted as non-productive. CDR3 was defined according to IMGT convention as the region running from the second conserved V-encoded cysteine to the conserved J-encoded phenylalanine. The earlier analysis of 450 to 750 of the donors excluded any sequence lacking an unambiguous match to a single V gene segment. An earlier analysis of several hundred of the donors called V segments functional above 56.7% productive rearrangements and segregating when the between-donor standard deviation exceeded 5%. A statistical classification framework was built for diagnosing cytomegalovirus status from the catalog of TCR beta chain sequences. In a later analysis, TCR nucleotide sequences were compared against IMGT/GENE-DB human TR gene sequences so that V and J genes could be assigned. Using the TCRdist pipeline, a later analysis assigned CDR3 sequences along with most-parsimonious VDJ recombination scenarios. In a later analysis, each TCR beta chain was defined by its CDR3 amino acid sequence together with its V-gene family, and reads without a unique V-gene family were excluded. A later analysis removed roughly 590 highly shared, low-generation-probability nucleotide sequences to deal with suspected cross-contamination and a sequencing artifact. A later analysis calculated a clonal expansion index for each public chain from normalized within-repertoire ranks of inferred template counts. A later analysis computed generation probabilities with a VDJ recombination model fitted to out-of-frame rearrangements, and checked the results against IGoR. A later analysis scored TCR-TCR, TCR-HLA and TCR-CMV co-occurrence with hypergeometric tests, applying a repertoire-size bias correction to TCR pairs. To estimate false discovery rates, a later analysis permuted the HLA or CMV assignments 20 times. In a later analysis, co-occurring TCRs were grouped with DBSCAN, and TCRdist sequence similarity was added when clustering was performed within HLA-allele-positive subsets. Co-occurrence clustering excluded repertoires with fewer than 30,000 or more than 120,000 public chains, plus five with anomalous nucleotide sharing. What TCRdb holds here is the immuneACCESS table cut down to in-frame rearrangements. Part of the clones is not present; checked against another copy, under half of the missing clones reflect an unresolved V gene, and the others are unexplained. That table furnishes V, J and clone size, whereas the DNA furnished D and trimming. The table for this sample lists approximately 180,000 clones; around 80% of them were counted only once. Clones ranked in the top ten supply about 1.7% of the sample.

Looking up the germline V gene yields CDR1 MDHEN and CDR2 SYDVKM. Deletion took 8 bases off V and 1 base off J, with a span of 14 bases between the germline ends. CDR3 length: 14 amino acids, cysteine to phenylalanine. Solely the CDR3 DNA is kept, with 42 bases framed from the first base. Rearrangement joined TRBV28 to TRBJ2-5; too little of a D gene remains to name it. Specimen: PBMCs. The TCR comes from a man younger than 35 in good health and CMV-seronegative. The DNA reads as follows: TGTGCCAGCGGGCGTCCGATGGCCCAAGAGACCCAGTACTTC. Its protein is CASGRPMAQETQYF. Beyond the CDR3, the reference TRBV28 and TRBJ2-5 genes provide the residues; the full variable domain reads: DVKVTQSSRYLVKRTGEKVFLECVQDMDHENMFWYRQDPGLGLRLIYFSYDVKMKEKGDIPEGYSVSREKKERFSLILESASTNQTSMYLCASGRPMAQETQYFGPGTRLLVL.